One and the same sample provided the 23 T cell receptor beta chains below, sequenced in a study of shared clonotypes between healthy human individuals. Here immunoSEQ multiplex PCR was the method, and the copy in TCRdb shows in-frame clones only, minus some. The sample shows roughly 1,000,000 clones, around three quarters of them seen only once. Source material: memory CD4+ T cells from PBMCs. Subset indicated: CD45RA-negative fraction. Receptors were obtained from a man younger than 30 in good health. Some clones in this sample may be carry-over from other donors' samples.

The rearrangement joins TRBV2 to TRBJ2-1; D tentatively fits TRBD1 or TRBD2 (6 bases each). CDR1 is SNHLY, CDR2 FYNNEI, per germline. There are 17 residues in the CDR3. Trimming cost V 5 bases and J 2 bases, with 19 bases left between them. The CDR3 nucleotides are TGTGCCAGCAGTAGGGGGGTTAGGGCCCTCACCTACAATGAGCAGTTCTTC. This translates into CASSRGVRALTYNEQFF.

The chain links TRBV20-1 to TRBJ1-2; D gene unclear. Germline CDR1 DFQATT, CDR2 SNEGSKA (reference sequence). The V end was cut by 5 bases, the J end by 4 bases, with 8 bases between. There are 11 residues in the CDR3. DNA for the CDR3: TGCAGTGCTGTGACCCTCTATGGCTACACCTTC. This codes for CSAVTLYGYTF.

The chain recombines TRBV28 with TRBJ1-2; 8 bases are a match to TRBD1. Germline CDR1 is MDHEN and CDR2 is SYDVKM. V shed 7 bases and J 8 bases; nucleotides not matched to a gene: 12. CDR3 length: 14 residues. The CDR3 region has the DNA TGTGCCAGCACCAATCCCGACAGGGGAGGGGGCTACACCTTC. Encoded protein: CASTNPDRGGGYTF.

This clone was counted ten times or more. This sequence joins TRBV4-1 and TRBJ2-7; maybe TRBD1 (7 bases). The CDR3 contains 15 residues. The V and J ends lost 1 base and 9 bases respectively, with 19 bases between them. CDR1 is MGHRA, CDR2 YSYEKL, per germline. The CDR3 spells CASSQVDRDSQAQYF. Written as DNA, the CDR3 is TGCGCCAGCAGCCAAGTAGACAGGGACTCTCAAGCGCAGTACTTC.

The chain combines TRBV28 with TRBJ1-2; no clear D. Trimming cost V 6 bases and J 5 bases, with 19 bases left between them. In germline, CDR1 is MDHEN, CDR2 SYDVKM. CDR3 length: 15 amino acids. CDR3 nucleotide sequence: TGTGCCAGCAGGGTCCCCCGGGCCGAGAGGTATGGCTACACCTTC. Translation gives CASRVPRAERYGYTF.

This clone was recorded once. The chain carries TRBV5-1 and TRBJ2-1; maybe TRBD1 (7 bases). This CDR3 is built from 17 residues. The germline CDR1 and CDR2 sequences are SGHRS and YFSETQ. Between the trimmed V and J ends, which lost 4 bases and 7 bases, there was a span of 24 bases. The CDR3 sequence is CASSTRQGGYLGNEQFF. CDR3 nucleotides: TGCGCCAGCAGCACGCGACAGGGAGGATATCTGGGGAATGAGCAGTTCTTC.

The chain is built from TRBV7-8 and TRBJ1-1; the D is unclear. The CDR3 is made up of 12 amino acids. CDR1 is SGHVS, CDR2 FQNEAQ, per germline. V gave up 0 bases and J gave up 9 bases, with 8 bases separating them. As DNA, the CDR3 is TGTGCCAGCAGCTTAGCCGGAGGCAAAGCTTTCTTT. Translated: CASSLAGGKAFF.

The V call is TRBV7-9, the J call TRBJ1-5; 8 bases align to TRBD1. The CDR3 covers 14 residues. The germline V gene has CDR1 SEHNR and CDR2 FQNEAQ (reference sequence). The J segment lost 6 bases and the V segment lost 4 bases, leaving 5 bases of the junction unmatched. The CDR3 loop is CASSSGQGGQPQHF. CDR3 DNA: TGTGCCAGCAGCTCAGGACAGGGAGGTCAGCCCCAGCATTTT.

The J gene is TRBJ1-5, the V gene TRBV28; perhaps TRBD1 as D (6 bases). The CDR3 runs to 15 residues. Trimming cost V 4 bases and J 5 bases, with 15 bases left between them. The germline gives CDR1 MDHEN, CDR2 SYDVKM. The DNA for the CDR3 is TGTGCCAGCAGTTCCACCCGGACAGTTTATCAGCCCCAGCATTTT. The encoded protein is CASSSTRTVYQPQHF. Filled out from reference TRBV28 and TRBJ1-5, the complete variable domain reads DVKVTQSSRYLVKRTGEKVFLECVQDMDHENMFWYRQDPGLGLRLIYFSYDVKMKEKGDIPEGYSVSREKKERFSLILESASTNQTSMYLCASSSTRTVYQPQHFGDGTRLSIL.

The sample holds one count of this clone. The CDR3 loop is CASSVQGANTGELFF. The CDR3 coding sequence is TGTGCCAGTAGTGTCCAGGGGGCAAACACCGGGGAGCTGTTTTTT. This chain links TRBV19 with TRBJ2-2; TRBD1 aligns across 8 bases. V gave up 5 bases and J gave up 2 bases; unmatched junction bases: 4. Germline lookup yields CDR1 LNHDA and CDR2 SQIVND (reference sequence). The CDR3 sequence is 15 residues long.

The gene calls are TRBV2 and TRBJ2-2; maybe TRBD2 (5 bases). Germline CDR1 SNHLY, CDR2 FYNNEI. This CDR3 is 16 amino acids long. Deletions cut 3 bases from V and 0 bases from J, with 11 bases between. CDR3 sequence reads: CASSDLGGSNTGELFF. For the CDR3, the DNA is TGTGCCAGCAGTGATTTGGGCGGGTCGAACACCGGGGAGCTGTTTTTT.

This clone came up a few times. The chain is built from TRBV5-4 and TRBJ1-1; no definite D call. V was cut by 4 bases and J by 3 bases, with 10 bases left in between. The length of the CDR3 is 13 residues. Germline V lookup: CDR1 SGHNT, CDR2 YYREEE (reference sequence). CDR3 sequence: CASSPTPDTEAFF. The CDR3 nucleotides are TGTGCCAGCAGCCCAACGCCGGACACTGAAGCTTTCTTT.

The chain joins TRBV6-1 to TRBJ2-1; TRBD1 might be the D (5 bases). Germline loops: CDR1 MNHNS, CDR2 SASEGT. This CDR3 has 15 amino acids. The germline V and J ends were trimmed by 11 bases and 7 bases, with 24 bases remaining between them. For the CDR3, the DNA is TGTGCCTCCGATTCCGTGGGTCTCAGGGTGAATGAGCAGTTCTTC. This codes for CASDSVGLRVNEQFF.

The chain couples TRBV12-5 to TRBJ2-3, with TRBD2 identical over 11 bases. V lost 6 bases, J lost 2 bases, and 7 bases stayed unmatched. CDR1 is LGHNT, CDR2 FRNRAP, per germline. The CDR3 has 16 residues. This chain's CDR3 is CASGSGLAGSTDTQYF. CDR3 coding DNA: TGTGCTAGTGGCTCCGGACTAGCGGGCTCCACAGATACGCAGTATTTT.

The table lists this clone with a few counts. The identical CDR3 is also encoded by other nucleotide sequences in the sample. The CDR3 DNA reads TGTGCCAGTAGTATAGCGGGACTACTGAGCTCCTACAATGAGCAGTTCTTC. As protein: CASSIAGLLSSYNEQFF. The chain carries TRBV19 and TRBJ2-1; 7 bases fit TRBD2. The CDR3 loop spans 17 amino acids. The V segment lost 1 base and the J segment 0 bases; nucleotides outside the gene matches: 6. Looked up from germline, CDR1 is LNHDA and CDR2 is SQIVND (reference sequence). Full variable domain (missing parts from reference TRBV19 and TRBJ2-1): DGGITQSPKYLFRKEGQNVTLSCEQNLNHDAMYWYRQDPGQGLRLIYYSQIVNDFQKGDIAEGYSVSREKKESFPLTVTSAQKNPTAFYLCASSIAGLLSSYNEQFFGPGTRLTVL.

The rearrangement links TRBV6-1 to TRBJ1-5; D ambiguous. V lost 7 bases and J 5 bases, leaving 15 bases between the germline ends. Per germline, CDR1 MNHNS and CDR2 SASEGT. CDR3 size: 14 residues. CDR3 coding DNA: TGTGCCAGCATTTCCCAGGCTGGCTATCAGCCCCAGCATTTT. Translating it yields CASISQAGYQPQHF.

The V gene is TRBV4-3, the J gene TRBJ2-7; possible D gene TRBD1, 6 bases. V gave up 3 bases and J gave up 2 bases, with 14 bases separating them. Germline CDR1 reads LGHNA; CDR2 reads YSLEER. CDR3 length: 15 residues. CDR3 in amino acids: CASSQAGTSTYEQYF. Written as DNA, the CDR3 is TGCGCCAGCAGCCAGGCCGGGACATCAACCTACGAGCAGTACTTC.

The V and J genes are TRBV30 and TRBJ1-3; possible D gene TRBD1, 5 bases. The CDR3 contains 17 residues. V shed 1 base and J shed 4 bases, with 20 bases lying between them. Germline V gives CDR1 GTSNPN, CDR2 SVGIG (reference sequence). Written as DNA, the CDR3 is TGTGCCTGGAGTGCCCAGGGTACTCCACTCTCGGGAAACACCATATATTTT. Protein: CAWSAQGTPLSGNTIYF.

This rearrangement joins TRBV10-3 to TRBJ1-5; D is unresolved. Germline CDR1 is ENHRY and CDR2 is SYGVKD. The CDR3 contains 14 residues. V lost 3 bases and J 0 bases, leaving 6 bases between the germline ends. CDR3 loop: CAISDGYSNQPQHF. The CDR3 nucleotides are TGTGCCATCAGTGACGGCTATAGCAATCAGCCCCAGCATTTT.

The chain uses TRBV19 and TRBJ2-4; TRBD1 might be the D (5 bases). CDR1 is LNHDA, CDR2 SQIVND, per germline (reference sequence). This CDR3 is built from 15 residues. V was pared by 7 bases and J by 0 bases, with 13 bases between. As DNA, the CDR3 is TGTGCCAGTACCTCCCGACAGCTAGCCAAAAACATTCAGTACTTC. Translating gives CASTSRQLAKNIQYF.

This clone has just one count. The CDR3 protein is CASSQWGRTSGRVNEQFF. CDR3 coding DNA: TGTGCCAGCAGCCAATGGGGGAGGACTAGCGGGAGGGTGAATGAGCAGTTCTTC. This chain links TRBV7-3 with TRBJ2-1, with 15 bases identical to TRBD2. Per germline, CDR1 SGHTA and CDR2 FQGTGA. V was pared by 5 bases and J by 7 bases, with 12 bases of the junction left unmatched. The CDR3 sequence is 18 residues long.

This clone was seen a few times. J is TRBJ1-1 and V is TRBV11-2; D is perhaps TRBD1 (5 bases). V was trimmed by 1 base and J by 6 bases, leaving 12 bases between them. The CDR3 length is 14 residues. The germline CDR1 and CDR2 sequences are SGHAT and FQNNGV. This chain's CDR3 is CASSLGWGEPEAFF. The CDR3 DNA follows: TGTGCCAGCAGCTTAGGGTGGGGGGAGCCTGAAGCTTTCTTT.

The sample holds a few counts of this clone. V and J are TRBV19 and TRBJ1-3, with a possible D match to TRBD1 (5 bases). This CDR3 contains 14 residues. V lost 5 bases and J 3 bases, leaving 11 bases between the germline ends. Germline V gene data show CDR1 as LNHDA and CDR2 as SQIVND (reference sequence). The CDR3 sequence: CASSLQGFGNTIYF. CDR3 nucleotides: TGTGCCAGTAGTCTCCAGGGTTTTGGAAACACCATATATTTT. Using reference TRBV19 and TRBJ1-3 for the parts outside the CDR3, the full variable domain is DGGITQSPKYLFRKEGQNVTLSCEQNLNHDAMYWYRQDPGQGLRLIYYSQIVNDFQKGDIAEGYSVSREKKESFPLTVTSAQKNPTAFYLCASSLQGFGNTIYFGEGSWLTVV.